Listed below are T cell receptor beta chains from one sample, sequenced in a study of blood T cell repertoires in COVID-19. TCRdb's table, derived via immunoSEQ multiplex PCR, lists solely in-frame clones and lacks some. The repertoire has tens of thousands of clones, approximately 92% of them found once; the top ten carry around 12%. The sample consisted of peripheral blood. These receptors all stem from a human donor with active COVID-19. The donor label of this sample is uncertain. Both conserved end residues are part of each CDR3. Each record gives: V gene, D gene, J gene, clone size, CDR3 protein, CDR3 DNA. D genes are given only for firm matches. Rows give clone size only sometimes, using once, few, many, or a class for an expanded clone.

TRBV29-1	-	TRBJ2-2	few	CSVGQTNTGELFF	TGCAGCGTTGGTCAGACGAACACCGGGGAGCTGTTTTTT
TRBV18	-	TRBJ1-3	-	CASSPGTGSGNTIYF	TGTGCCAGCTCACCAGGAACAGGCTCTGGAAACACCATATATTTT
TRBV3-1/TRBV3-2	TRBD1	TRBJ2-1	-	CASSPTRGIYNEQFF	TGTGCCAGCAGCCCCACCAGGGGGATCTACAATGAGCAGTTCTTC
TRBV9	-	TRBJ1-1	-	CASSLQGGHTEAFF	TGTGCCAGCAGCCTCCAAGGGGGACACACTGAAGCTTTCTTT
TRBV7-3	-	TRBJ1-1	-	CASSVDRSATNTEAFF	TGTGCCAGCAGCGTAGACAGGAGTGCTACGAACACTGAAGCTTTCTTT
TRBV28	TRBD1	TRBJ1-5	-	CASSLNRGRVQPQHF	TGTGCCAGCAGTTTAAACAGGGGGCGCGTTCAGCCCCAGCATTTT
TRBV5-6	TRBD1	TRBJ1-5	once	CASSRTGSNQPQHF	TGTGCCAGCAGCCGGACAGGGTCCAATCAGCCCCAGCATTTT
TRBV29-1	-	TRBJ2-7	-	CSVERGGYEQYF	TGCAGCGTTGAAAGGGGGGGATACGAGCAGTACTTC
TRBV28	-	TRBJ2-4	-	CASSTPAREDIQYF	TGTGCCAGCAGCACCCCGGCCAGGGAGGACATTCAGTACTTC
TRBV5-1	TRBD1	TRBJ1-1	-	CASRPQGINTEAFF	TGCGCCAGCAGACCACAGGGGATTAACACTGAAGCTTTCTTT
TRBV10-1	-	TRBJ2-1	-	CASSPRGFYNEQFF	TGCGCCAGCAGCCCGCGGGGATTCTACAATGAGCAGTTCTTC
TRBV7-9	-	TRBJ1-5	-	CASSSAGDSNQPQHF	TGTGCCAGCAGCTCGGCTGGAGATAGCAATCAGCCCCAGCATTTT
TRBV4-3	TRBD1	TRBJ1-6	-	CASSQDLAKTGGIHF	TGCGCCAGCAGCCAAGATTTGGCAAAGACAGGGGGTATCCACTTT
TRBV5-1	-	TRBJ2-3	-	CASSLADTSTDTQYF	TGCGCCTCCAGCCTCGCAGACACTAGCACAGATACGCAGTATTTT
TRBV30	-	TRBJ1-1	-	CAWSPTHRETEAFF	TGTGCCTGGAGTCCAACTCACAGGGAGACTGAAGCTTTCTTT
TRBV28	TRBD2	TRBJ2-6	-	CAKLAGALSGANVLTF	TGTGCCAAGCTAGCGGGAGCACTCTCTGGGGCCAACGTCCTGACTTTC
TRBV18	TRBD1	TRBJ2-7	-	CASSPDRVPYEQYF	TGTGCCAGCTCACCCGACAGGGTACCCTACGAGCAGTACTTC
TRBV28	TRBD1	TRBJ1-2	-	CASERLGTGDYGYTF	TGTGCCAGCGAACGTCTCGGGACAGGGGATTATGGCTACACCTTC
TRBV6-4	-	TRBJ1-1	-	CASSSQMNTEAFF	TGTGCCAGCAGTTCGCAGATGAACACTGAAGCTTTCTTT
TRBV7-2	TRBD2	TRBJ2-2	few	CASRRTTSGGTGELFF	TGTGCCAGCAGACGGACGACTAGCGGGGGCACCGGGGAGCTGTTTTTT
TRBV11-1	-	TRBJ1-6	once	CASSAGDTRTSPLHF	TGTGCCAGCAGCGCCGGGGACACGAGGACTTCACCCCTCCACTTT
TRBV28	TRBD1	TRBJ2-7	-	CASKRTGTYEQYF	TGTGCCAGCAAAAGGACAGGGACCTACGAGCAGTACTTC
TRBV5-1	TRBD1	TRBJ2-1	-	CASSWTTGGSYNEQFF	TGCGCCAGCAGCTGGACTACAGGGGGGTCCTACAATGAGCAGTTCTTC
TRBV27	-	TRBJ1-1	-	CASSPRNRDPNTEAFF	TGTGCCAGCAGCCCCAGAAACAGGGACCCGAACACTGAAGCTTTCTTT
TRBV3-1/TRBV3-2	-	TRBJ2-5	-	CASSQWGQETQYF	TGTGCCAGCAGCCAATGGGGCCAGGAGACCCAGTACTTC
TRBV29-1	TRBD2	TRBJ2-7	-	CSVETGGAYEQYF	TGCAGCGTTGAGACGGGAGGGGCCTACGAGCAGTACTTC
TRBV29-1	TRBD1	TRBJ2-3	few	CSARQGLGTDTQYF	TGCAGCGCACGACAGGGCCTAGGTACAGATACGCAGTATTTT
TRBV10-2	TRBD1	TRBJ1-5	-	CASSERTGGNQPQHF	TGCGCCAGCAGTGAGAGGACAGGGGGCAATCAGCCCCAGCATTTT
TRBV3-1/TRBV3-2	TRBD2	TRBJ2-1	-	CASSQVMVVTTSGTYNEQFF	TGTGCCAGCAGCCAAGTGATGGTTGTAACGACTAGCGGGACGTACAATGAGCAGTTCTTC
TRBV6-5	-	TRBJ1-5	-	CASRGSRNQPQHF	TGTGCCAGCAGGGGCAGCCGCAATCAGCCCCAGCATTTT
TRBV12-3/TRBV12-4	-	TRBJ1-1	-	CASSNQGFTEAFF	TGTGCCAGCAGTAACCAGGGATTCACTGAAGCTTTCTTT
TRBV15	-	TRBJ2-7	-	CATSRASSSYEQYF	TGTGCCACCAGCAGAGCATCATCCTCCTACGAGCAGTACTTC
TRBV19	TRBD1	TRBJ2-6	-	CASSTITGQGISGANVLTF	TGTGCCAGTAGTACTATCACGGGACAGGGGATCTCTGGGGCCAACGTCCTGACTTTC
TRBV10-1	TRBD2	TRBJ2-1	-	CASSEYSGGSYNEQFF	TGCGCCAGCAGTGAGTATTCGGGAGGGTCCTACAATGAGCAGTTCTTC
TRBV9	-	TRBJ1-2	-	CASSAAGFGYTF	TGTGCCAGCAGCGCCGCAGGGTTCGGCTACACCTTC
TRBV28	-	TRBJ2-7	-	CASSSSGTAYEQYF	TGTGCCAGCAGTTCCTCGGGGACTGCCTACGAGCAGTACTTC
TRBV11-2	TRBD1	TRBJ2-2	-	CASHDRVGTGELFF	TGTGCCAGCCACGACAGGGTGGGCACCGGGGAGCTGTTTTTT
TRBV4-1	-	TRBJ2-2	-	CASSRQGRTNTGELFF	TGCGCCAGCAGCCGACAAGGCAGGACGAACACCGGGGAGCTGTTTTTT
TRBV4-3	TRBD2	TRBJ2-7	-	CASSPDSGRGYEQYF	TGCGCCAGCAGCCCTGATAGCGGGAGGGGGTACGAGCAGTACTTC
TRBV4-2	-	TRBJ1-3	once	CASSQATGSGNTIYF	TGTGCCAGCAGCCAAGCTACAGGGTCTGGAAACACCATATATTTT
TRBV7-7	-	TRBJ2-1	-	CASSDEGSSYNEQFF	TGTGCCAGCAGTGACGAGGGTAGCTCCTACAATGAGCAGTTCTTC
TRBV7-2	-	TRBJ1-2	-	CASSFDSNYGYTF	TGTGCCAGCAGCTTTGACAGCAACTATGGCTACACCTTC
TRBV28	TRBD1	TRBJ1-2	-	CASSSITGDYGYTF	TGTGCCAGCAGTTCGATCACAGGGGACTATGGCTACACCTTC
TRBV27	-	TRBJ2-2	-	CASSSRGQSLTGELFF	TGTGCCAGCAGCTCCCGAGGACAGTCCCTCACCGGGGAGCTGTTTTTT
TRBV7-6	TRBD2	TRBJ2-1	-	CASSLKTSGEASGANEQFF	TGTGCCAGCAGCTTGAAGACGAGCGGCGAGGCTAGCGGGGCCAATGAGCAGTTCTTC
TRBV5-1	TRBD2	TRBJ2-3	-	CASSLTSSSGRAADTQYF	TGCGCCAGCAGCTTGACATCTAGTAGCGGGAGGGCGGCAGATACGCAGTATTTT
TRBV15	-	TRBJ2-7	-	CATSRDAGDEQYF	TGTGCCACCAGCAGAGATGCGGGCGACGAGCAGTACTTC
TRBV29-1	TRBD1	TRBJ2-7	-	CSVRGQGASYEQYF	TGCAGCGTTCGCGGACAGGGGGCCTCCTACGAGCAGTACTTC